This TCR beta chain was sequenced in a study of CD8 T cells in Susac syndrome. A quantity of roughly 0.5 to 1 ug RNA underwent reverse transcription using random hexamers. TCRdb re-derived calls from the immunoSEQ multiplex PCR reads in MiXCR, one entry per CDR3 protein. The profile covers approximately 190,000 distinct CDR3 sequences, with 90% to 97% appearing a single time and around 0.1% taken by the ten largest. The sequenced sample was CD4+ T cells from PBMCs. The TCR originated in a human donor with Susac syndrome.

CDR3 in amino acids: CASSLVLSGQADSEQYF. CDR3 nucleotide sequence: TGTGCCAGCAGCTTAGTACTCTCAGGACAGGCGGACTCCGAGCAGTACTTC. The rearrangement links TRBV7-9 to TRBJ2-7; 7 nucleotides agree with TRBD1. Germline lookup yields CDR1 SEHNR and CDR2 FQNEAQ (reference sequence). Trimming took 1 base from V and 6 from J; bases not matched to a gene: 15. The CDR3 runs to 17 residues.